This TCR beta chain emerged from a study of blood T cell repertoires in COVID-19 (dated by TCRdb to 2018 to 2020). With respect to the entire study: Collaborator samples came from the United States, Italy and Spain and covered acute and convalescent phases of COVID-19. The prospective study material was composed of cDNA or gDNA derived from T cells, B-cell-depleted T cells, or PBMCs. The dataset comprised deeply sampled blood TCRbeta repertoires from subjects exposed to, actively infected with, or recovered from COVID-19. The repertoires were made available in a free public database intended to serve as a resource for research on the immune response to SARS-CoV-2. Samples came from the ongoing ImmuneRACE study (first 160 participants) plus 1,254 subjects from 6 global collaborators. Sample metadata almost always included a de-identified subject ID, COVID-19 status, age in years and sex. Where available, HLA class I and class II types were taken from metadata supplied by the sample provider and were not determined by assay-based typing.

CDR1 and CDR2, per the germline V gene (reference sequence), are LNHDA and SQIVND. From its cysteine to its phenylalanine, the CDR3 spans 14 amino acids. Left in the record is the CDR3 DNA by itself, 42 bases read in frame from the first base. V ends up 5 bases short and J 0 bases short, with an unmatched junction base count of 1. In Seattle, one collaborating source enrolled patients while the infection was active and tracked those patients longitudinally over the course of disease. The collaborating institutions used their own protocols to collect whole blood in K2EDTA tubes. Collaborator samples were shipped for TCRbeta analysis as frozen whole blood, isolated PBMCs, or DNA extracted from either sample type. The immunoSEQ Assay, a bias-controlled multiplex PCR, was used to amplify TCRbeta CDR3 regions from genomic DNA. Per the authors' processing: The number of nucleated cells in each sample was estimated by amplification of reference gene primers within the assay. To quantify the absolute abundance of each unique TCRbeta CDR3 rearrangement, sequence reads were collapsed and filtered. For each sample, productive Simpson clonality was calculated as the square root of Simpson's diversity index across productive rearrangements. TCRdb took over this immuneACCESS table, retaining in-frame rearrangements with V and J assigned. Such tables are incomplete; in checked studies, under half of the missing clones stem from an unresolved V gene, and the remainder is unexplained. V and J calls and clone size are those listed in that table; D and trimming were worked out from the DNA. The sample table records 65,000 to 95,000 clones; approximately 90% of these occur just once. The ten top clones hold 2.5% to 3% of the sample.

Concerning this clone: Its target antigen remains unknown. No clone much larger than this one lies a single base away; base qualities are absent.

Broad study findings and their caveats: The quantity of clinical and demographic metadata differed by source and by participant and was supplied without curation.

The clonotype comes from a man aged 45 to 65 with COVID-19, enrolled during active disease. The chain is assembled from TRBV19 and TRBJ2-3, with 8 bases in between that match TRBD1. The sample comprised peripheral blood. The base sequence is TGTGCCAGTAGTGGGACAGGTAGCACAGATACGCAGTATTTT. Its amino acids are CASSGTGSTDTQYF.